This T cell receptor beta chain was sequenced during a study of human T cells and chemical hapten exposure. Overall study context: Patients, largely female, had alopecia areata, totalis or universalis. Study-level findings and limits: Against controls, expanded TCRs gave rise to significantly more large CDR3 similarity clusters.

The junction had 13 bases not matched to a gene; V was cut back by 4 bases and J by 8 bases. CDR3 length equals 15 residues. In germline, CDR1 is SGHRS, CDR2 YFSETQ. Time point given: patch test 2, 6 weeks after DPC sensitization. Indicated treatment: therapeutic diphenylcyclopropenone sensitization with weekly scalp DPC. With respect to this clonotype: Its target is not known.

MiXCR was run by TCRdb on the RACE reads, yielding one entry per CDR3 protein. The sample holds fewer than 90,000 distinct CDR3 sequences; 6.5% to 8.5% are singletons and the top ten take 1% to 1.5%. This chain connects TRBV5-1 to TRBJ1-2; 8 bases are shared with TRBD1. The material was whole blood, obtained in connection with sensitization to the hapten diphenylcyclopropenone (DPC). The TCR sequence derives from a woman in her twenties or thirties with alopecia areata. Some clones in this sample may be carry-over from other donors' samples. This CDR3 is CASSPGQGALWGYTF. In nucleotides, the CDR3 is TGCGCCAGCAGCCCCGGACAGGGCGCTCTCTGGGGCTACACCTTC.